Shown below are 4 T cell receptor beta chains from a single sample sequenced in a study of OX40 agonist ivuxolimab in advanced cancers. Assay used: immunoSEQ multiplex PCR; TCRdb lists only in-frame clones, some missing. The sample includes tens of thousands of clones, about 90% of them seen just once. The sequences come from CD4+ or CD8+ T cells sorted from blood, collected in a trial of the OX40 agonist ivuxolimab. The receptors were sampled from an adult with an advanced solid tumor such as melanoma, head and neck, liver or kidney cancer.

The rearrangement uses TRBV6-5 and TRBJ1-6; possibly TRBD1 for D (6 bases). V was pared by 9 bases and J by 9 bases, with 18 bases between. The CDR3 has 14 residues. In germline, CDR1 is MNHEY, CDR2 SVGAGI. As DNA, the CDR3 is TGTGCCAGTTTCCGGGGGGCCCCCGGTTCACCCCTCCACTTT. Its translation is CASFRGAPGSPLHF.

The chain uses TRBV11-1 and TRBJ1-6; D remains unclear. Germline values: CDR1 SGHAT, CDR2 FQDESV (reference sequence). CDR3 length: 15 amino acids. V lost 2 bases to trimming and J lost 6 bases, with 11 bases between them. In DNA form, the CDR3 reads TGTGCCAGCAGCTTATGGGCAAGTCCTAATTCACCCCTCCACTTT. This encodes CASSLWASPNSPLHF.

The chain links TRBV9 to TRBJ2-1, with D maybe TRBD1 (7 bases). The ends were cut back, 0 bases at V and 1 base at J, with 11 bases in the middle. Germline V CDR1 and CDR2: SGDLS, YYNGEE. This CDR3 is built from 16 residues. CDR3 amino acids: CASSVAEGASYNEQFF. The CDR3 bases are TGTGCCAGCAGCGTAGCGGAGGGGGCATCCTACAATGAGCAGTTCTTC. Looking up the rest from reference TRBV9 and TRBJ2-1 gives the full variable domain: DSGVTQTPKHLITATGQRVTLRCSPRSGDLSVYWYQQSLDQGLQFLIQYYNGEERAKGNILERFSAQQFPDLHSELNLSSLELGDSALYFCASSVAEGASYNEQFFGPGTRLTVL.

This sequence joins TRBV4-2 and TRBJ2-6; D is perhaps TRBD1 or TRBD2 (6 bases each). Germline CDR1 LGHNA, CDR2 YNFKEQ. Trimming cost V 5 bases and J 5 bases, with 22 bases left between them. The CDR3 extends over 18 amino acids. CDR3 protein: CASSLGGRLQSRANVLTF. CDR3 sequence (DNA): TGTGCCAGCAGCTTGGGGGGCAGGTTACAAAGTCGGGCCAACGTCCTGACTTTC.